This T cell receptor (beta chain) is drawn from a study of T cell repertoires in cytomegalovirus infection. Study-wide background: CMV infection together with matching HLA type was indicated by public TCR beta signatures. Regarding the study as a whole: The ex vivo response showed dominance by HLA-C-restricted CMV-specific TCR beta clonotypes. Identification of carriers of CMV plus the relevant HLA was achieved through cumulative public TCR beta family frequency.

TCRdb used MiXCR to reprocess the reads, holding one entry per CDR3 protein. The table shows hundreds of thousands of distinct CDR3 sequences, with around 10% occurring only once. Unmatched junction bases numbered 0, after V lost 2 bases and J lost 3 bases. There are 13 residues in the CDR3. Germline lookup yields CDR1 DFQATT and CDR2 SNEGSKA (reference sequence). This clonotype has a count of ten or more. Its antigen is as yet unknown. This chain links TRBV20-1 with TRBJ2-2, with 7 bases matching TRBD1. This sequence originates from a human donor in good health (CMV status not recorded). Some clones in this sample may be carry-over from other donors' samples. The material sequenced was PBMCs. CDR3 amino acids: CSARQGDTGELFF. CDR3 nucleotides: TGCAGTGCTAGACAGGGGGACACCGGGGAGCTGTTTTTT.